Listed below are T cell receptor beta chains from one sample, sequenced in a study of post-analysis software for immune sequencing data. TCRdb reanalysed the PCR reads using MiXCR and keeps one entry per CDR3 protein. This table has a few hundred thousand distinct CDR3 sequences, around 34% appearing once. Material: blood. The receptors come from a girl aged 10 to 17 with multiple sclerosis. Both conserved end residues are part of each CDR3. The D gene is left open where the match is weak. Some rows mark clone size as missing; the rest say once, few, many or name a class of expanded clone.

D,size,J,V,DNA,CDR3
TRBD2,many,TRBJ2-1,TRBV4-2,TGTGCCAGCAGCCAAGGCTCAGGACTAGGCTTTGAGCAGTTCTTC,CASSQGSGLGFEQFF
TRBD1,.,TRBJ2-7,TRBV2,TGTGCCAGCAGTGAAGAATCCGGGACAGGAGGCTACGAGCAGTACTTC,CASSEESGTGGYEQYF
.,many,TRBJ1-1,TRBV12-3/TRBV12-4,TGTGCCAGCAGATCAGAGGGCACTGAAGCTTTCTTT,CASRSEGTEAFF
TRBD1,many,TRBJ1-1,TRBV5-1,TGCGCCAGCAGCCCGGGCGGGACAGGGTACACTGAAGCTTTCTTT,CASSPGGTGYTEAFF
.,few,TRBJ2-3,TRBV6-1,TGTGCCAGCACAGCCGGGAATGCAGATACGCAGTATTTT,CASTAGNADTQYF
.,many,TRBJ2-1,TRBV29-1,TGCAGCGTTGGAGTCCGGGCCTCCCGAGATGAGCAGTTCTTC,CSVGVRASRDEQFF
.,.,TRBJ2-3,TRBV3-1,TGTGCCAGCAGCCCCCTAGCAGGGGGGGCACGGGATACGCCGTATTTT,CASSPLAGGARDTPYF
.,.,TRBJ2-3,TRBV7-2,TGTGCCAGCAGCGCATACACAGATACGCAGTATTTT,CASSAYTDTQYF
.,.,TRBJ2-4,TRBV6-2/TRBV6-3,TGTGCCAGCAGGGAGTCTAGCAAAAACATTCAGTACTTC,CASRESSKNIQYF
.,.,TRBJ1-5,TRBV20-1,TGCAGTGCTAGAGAGGGCGTCAGCAATCAGCCCCAGCATTTT,CSAREGVSNQPQHF